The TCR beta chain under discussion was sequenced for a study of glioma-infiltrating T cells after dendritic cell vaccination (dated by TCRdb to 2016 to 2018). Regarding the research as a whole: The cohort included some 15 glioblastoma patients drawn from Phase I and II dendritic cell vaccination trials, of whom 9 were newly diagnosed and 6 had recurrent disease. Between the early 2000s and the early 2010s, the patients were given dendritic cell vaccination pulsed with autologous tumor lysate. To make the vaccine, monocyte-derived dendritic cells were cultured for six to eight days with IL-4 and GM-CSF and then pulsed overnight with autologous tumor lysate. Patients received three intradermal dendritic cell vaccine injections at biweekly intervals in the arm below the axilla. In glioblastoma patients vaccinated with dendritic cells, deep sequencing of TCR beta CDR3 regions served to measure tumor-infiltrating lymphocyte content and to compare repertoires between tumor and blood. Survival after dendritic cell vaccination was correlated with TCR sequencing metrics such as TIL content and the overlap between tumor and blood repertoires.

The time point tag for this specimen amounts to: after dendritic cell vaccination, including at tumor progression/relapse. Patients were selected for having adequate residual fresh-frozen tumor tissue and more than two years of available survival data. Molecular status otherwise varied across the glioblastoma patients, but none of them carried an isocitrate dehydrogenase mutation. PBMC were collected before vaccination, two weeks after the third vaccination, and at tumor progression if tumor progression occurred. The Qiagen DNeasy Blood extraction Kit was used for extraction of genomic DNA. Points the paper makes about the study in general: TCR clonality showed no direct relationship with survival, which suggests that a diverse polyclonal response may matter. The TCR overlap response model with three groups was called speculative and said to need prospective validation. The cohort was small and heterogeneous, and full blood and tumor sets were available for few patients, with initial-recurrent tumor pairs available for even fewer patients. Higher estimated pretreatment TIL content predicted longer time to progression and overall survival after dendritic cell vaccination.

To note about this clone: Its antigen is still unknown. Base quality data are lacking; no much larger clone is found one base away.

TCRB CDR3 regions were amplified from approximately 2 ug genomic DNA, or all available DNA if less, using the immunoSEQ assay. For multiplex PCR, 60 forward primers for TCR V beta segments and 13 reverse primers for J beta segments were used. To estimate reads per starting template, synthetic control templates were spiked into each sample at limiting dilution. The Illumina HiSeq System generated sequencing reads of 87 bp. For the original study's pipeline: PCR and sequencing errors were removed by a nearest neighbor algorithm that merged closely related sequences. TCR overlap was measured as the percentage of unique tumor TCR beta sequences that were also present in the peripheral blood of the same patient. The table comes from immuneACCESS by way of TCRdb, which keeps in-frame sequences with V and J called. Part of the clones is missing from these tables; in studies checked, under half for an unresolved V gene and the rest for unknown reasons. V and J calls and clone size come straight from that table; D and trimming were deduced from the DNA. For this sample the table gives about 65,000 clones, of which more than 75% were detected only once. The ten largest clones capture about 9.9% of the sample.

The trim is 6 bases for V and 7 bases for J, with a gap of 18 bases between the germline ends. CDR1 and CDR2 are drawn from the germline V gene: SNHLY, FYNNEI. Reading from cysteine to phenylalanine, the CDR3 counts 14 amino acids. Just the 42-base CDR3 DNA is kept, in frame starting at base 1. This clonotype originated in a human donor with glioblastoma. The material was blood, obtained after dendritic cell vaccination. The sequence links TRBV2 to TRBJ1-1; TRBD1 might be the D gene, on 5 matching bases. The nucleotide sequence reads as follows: TGTGCCAGCAGACGTGATCCCGGGACTGATGAAGCTTTCTTT. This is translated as CASRRDPGTDEAFF.